The sequence of this T cell receptor beta chain was determined in a study of CD8+ T cells in alopecia areata. Whole-study context: Tofacitinib was taken orally by treated patients, and the dose was 5 to 10 mg twice daily.

This CDR3 is 17 amino acids long. Germline CDR1 MDHEN, CDR2 SYDVKM. Trimming cost V 6 bases and J 2 bases, with 19 bases left between them. Following extraction, RNA underwent reverse transcription to cDNA, which served as the sequencing template. TCRdb keeps only in-frame clones here, not all; method: immunoSEQ multiplex PCR. Counted here are 140,000 to 150,000 clones, around 50% occurring once; the ten biggest clones make up about 6.4%. Alopecia areata patients gave lesional scalp punch biopsies and peripheral blood samples. Sequencing was done on a sample of CD4+ T cells sorted from blood. The V call is TRBV28, the J call TRBJ1-4; D call uncertain. The source of this sequence is a human donor with alopecia areata. The CDR3 sequence is CASRQMSGLATNEKLFF. In DNA, the CDR3 is TGTGCCAGCAGACAAATGTCGGGGTTGGCGACTAATGAAAAACTGTTTTTT.